This T cell receptor beta chain was sequenced during a study of cytomegalovirus exposure and HLA in healthy donors. This CDR3 has 16 residues. 60 Vbeta and 13 Jbeta primers were used in PCR. Only in-frame clones appear in the TCRdb table, and some are missing; sequencing was by immunoSEQ multiplex PCR. The sample has roughly 110,000 clones; the top ten hold approximately 3.7%. This TCR was recovered from a man aged 30-40 years in good health and CMV-seronegative. The V and J genes are TRBV21-1 and TRBJ2-5; the table's D call TRBD1 went unverified against the DNA. TRBV21-1 is deemed a pseudogene. The sample comprised PBMCs. CDR3 residues: CASIDRGRLRKETQYF. The CDR3 DNA sequence: TGTGCCAGCATCGACAGGGGGCGCCTTCGAAAAGAGACCCAGTACTTC.